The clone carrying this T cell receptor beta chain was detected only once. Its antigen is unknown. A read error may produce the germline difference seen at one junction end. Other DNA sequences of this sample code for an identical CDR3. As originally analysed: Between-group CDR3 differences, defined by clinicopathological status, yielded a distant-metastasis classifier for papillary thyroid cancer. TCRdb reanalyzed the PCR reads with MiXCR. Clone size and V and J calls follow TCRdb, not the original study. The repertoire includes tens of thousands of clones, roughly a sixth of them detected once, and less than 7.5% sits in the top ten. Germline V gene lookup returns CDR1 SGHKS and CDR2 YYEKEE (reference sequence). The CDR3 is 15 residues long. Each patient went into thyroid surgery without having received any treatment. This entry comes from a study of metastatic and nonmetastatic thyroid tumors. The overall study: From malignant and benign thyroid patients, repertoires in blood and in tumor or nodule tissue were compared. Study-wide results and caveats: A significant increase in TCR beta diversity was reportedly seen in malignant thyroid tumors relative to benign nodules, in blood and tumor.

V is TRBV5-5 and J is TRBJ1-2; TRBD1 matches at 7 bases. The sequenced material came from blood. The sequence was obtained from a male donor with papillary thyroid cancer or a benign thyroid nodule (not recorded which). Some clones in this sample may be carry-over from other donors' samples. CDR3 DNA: TGTGCCGGCAGCTGGACAGGTGGCAAGAGCTATGGCTACACCTTC. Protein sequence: CAGSWTGGKSYGYTF.